This is a list of T cell receptor beta chains from one sample in a study of T-cell reconstitution after alpha-beta-depleted transplantation in children. Each CDR3 protein gets one entry after TCRdb re-called the PCR reads with MiXCR. The table lists 190,000 or so distinct CDR3 sequences, approximately 7% of them singletons. The sequencing used PBMCs from the stem cell graft donor, collected from the stem cell graft. The receptors shown here come from a human donor who donated a stem cell graft to a child with Wiskott-Aldrich syndrome. Each CDR3 is given with its conserved first and last residue. A D gene is named only where the DNA matches it firmly. Rows give clone size only sometimes, using once, few, many, or a class for an expanded clone.

D: NA
J: TRBJ1-1
V: TRBV2
size: once
CDR3: CARSLSIFRGLNTEAFF
DNA: TGTGCCCGCAGTTTGTCTATTTTTCGGGGTTTGAACACTGAAGCTTTCTTT

D: NA
J: TRBJ2-1
V: TRBV5-1
size: many
CDR3: CASSTGSSGNEQFF
DNA: TGCGCCAGCAGCACGGGCTCAAGTGGGAATGAGCAGTTCTTC

D: TRBD2
J: TRBJ2-5
V: TRBV4-3
size: many
CDR3: CASSQVWGSLAGLDGTQYF
DNA: TGCGCCAGCAGCCAAGTTTGGGGCTCACTAGCGGGACTAGATGGGACCCAGTACTTC

D: NA
J: TRBJ1-2
V: TRBV6-1
size: few
CDR3: CASSPGTSANYGYTF
DNA: TGTGCCAGCAGCCCCGGGACGTCTGCTAACTATGGCTACACCTTC

D: TRBD2
J: TRBJ2-7
V: TRBV4-3
size: many
CDR3: CASSQEASGIYEQYF
DNA: TGCGCCAGCAGCCAAGAGGCTAGCGGGATTTACGAGCAGTACTTC

D: TRBD1
J: TRBJ1-1
V: TRBV10-3
size: many
CDR3: CAVRDRGATEAFF
DNA: TGTGCCGTGAGGGACAGGGGGGCCACTGAAGCTTTCTTT

D: NA
J: TRBJ2-1
V: TRBV12-3/TRBV12-4
size: many
CDR3: CASYLQTAGLSYNEQFF
DNA: TGTGCCAGTTATCTCCAAACGGCGGGACTGTCCTACAATGAGCAGTTCTTC

D: NA
J: TRBJ2-3
V: TRBV20-1
size: many
CDR3: CSARVTPVTSLTDTQYF
DNA: TGCAGTGCTAGAGTCACCCCTGTGACGAGTCTCACAGATACGCAGTATTTT

D: TRBD1
J: TRBJ2-1
V: TRBV18
size: NA
CDR3: CASSPLHIGAGQGFNEQFF
DNA: TGTGCCAGCTCACCTCTCCATATAGGTGCGGGACAGGGGTTCAATGAGCAGTTCTTC

D: NA
J: TRBJ1-1
V: TRBV7-9
size: few
CDR3: CASSSNKPPGARRAFF
DNA: TGTGCCAGCAGCTCAAATAAACCACCGGGGGCGCGTCGCGCTTTCTTT

D: TRBD2
J: TRBJ2-2
V: TRBV3-1
size: NA
CDR3: CASSQDSSGLGGTTGELFF
DNA: TGTGCCAGCAGCCAAGATAGCTCGGGACTAGGAGGTACCACCGGGGAGCTGTTTTTT

D: NA
J: TRBJ2-7
V: TRBV4-1
size: many
CDR3: CASSLKDRGFYEQYF
DNA: TGCGCCAGCAGCCTCAAGGACAGAGGATTCTACGAGCAGTACTTC

D: NA
J: TRBJ1-5
V: TRBV6-1
size: NA
CDR3: CASTSGPGSNQPQHF
DNA: TGTGCCAGCACCTCGGGCCCAGGGAGCAATCAGCCCCAGCATTTT

D: NA
J: TRBJ1-1
V: TRBV20-1
size: many
CDR3: CSALRGGDTEAFF
DNA: TGCAGTGCCCTAAGGGGGGGGGACACTGAAGCTTTCTTT

D: NA
J: TRBJ2-1
V: TRBV19
size: few
CDR3: CASSIQGGNEQFF
DNA: TGTGCCAGTAGTATACAGGGGGGCAATGAGCAGTTCTTC

D: TRBD2
J: TRBJ2-3
V: TRBV10-3
size: many
CDR3: CAISSGRDADTQYF
DNA: TGTGCCATCAGTAGCGGGAGGGACGCAGATACGCAGTATTTT

D: NA
J: TRBJ2-1
V: TRBV5-6
size: many
CDR3: CASSSYAQGFEQFF
DNA: TGTGCCAGCAGCTCCTATGCCCAGGGTTTTGAGCAGTTCTTC

D: NA
J: TRBJ2-1
V: TRBV4-1
size: many
CDR3: CASSQNYEQFF
DNA: TGCGCCAGCAGCCAAAATTATGAGCAGTTCTTC

D: TRBD2
J: TRBJ2-1
V: TRBV27
size: many
CDR3: CATKELAGYNEQFF
DNA: TGTGCCACCAAAGAACTAGCGGGTTACAATGAGCAGTTCTTC

D: TRBD2
J: TRBJ2-7
V: TRBV27
size: many
CDR3: CASSFRASGKSDEQYF
DNA: TGTGCCAGCAGTTTTCGGGCTAGCGGGAAATCTGACGAGCAGTACTTC

D: TRBD2
J: TRBJ2-7
V: TRBV20-1
size: many
CDR3: CSASSPGRGTYEQYF
DNA: TGCAGTGCTAGTTCCCCAGGGAGGGGTACCTACGAGCAGTACTTC

D: TRBD1
J: TRBJ2-3
V: TRBV25-1
size: many
CDR3: CASVQGAVDTQYF
DNA: TGTGCCAGCGTACAGGGGGCCGTAGATACGCAGTATTTT